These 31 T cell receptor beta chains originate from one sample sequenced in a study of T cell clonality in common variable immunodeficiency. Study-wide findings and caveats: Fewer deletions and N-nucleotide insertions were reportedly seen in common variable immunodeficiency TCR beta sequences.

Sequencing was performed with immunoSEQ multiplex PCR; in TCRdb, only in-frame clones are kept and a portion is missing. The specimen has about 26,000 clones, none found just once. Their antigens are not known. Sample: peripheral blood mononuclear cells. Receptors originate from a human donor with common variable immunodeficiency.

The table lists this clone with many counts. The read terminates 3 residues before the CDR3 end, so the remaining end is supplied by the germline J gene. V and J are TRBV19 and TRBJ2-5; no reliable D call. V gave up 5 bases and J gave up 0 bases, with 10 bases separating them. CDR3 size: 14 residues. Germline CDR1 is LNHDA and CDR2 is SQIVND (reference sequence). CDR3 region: CASSATEYQETQYF. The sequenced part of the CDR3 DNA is TGTGCCAGTAGTGCAACAGAGTACCAAGAGACC.

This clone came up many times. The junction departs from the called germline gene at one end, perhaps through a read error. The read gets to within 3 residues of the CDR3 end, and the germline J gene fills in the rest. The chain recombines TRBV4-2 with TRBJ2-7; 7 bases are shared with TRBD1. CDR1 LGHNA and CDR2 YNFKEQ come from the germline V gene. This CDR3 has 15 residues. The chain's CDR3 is CASSLQQGNLYEQYF. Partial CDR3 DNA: TGCGCCAGCAGCCTCCAACAGGGGAACCTCTACGAG.

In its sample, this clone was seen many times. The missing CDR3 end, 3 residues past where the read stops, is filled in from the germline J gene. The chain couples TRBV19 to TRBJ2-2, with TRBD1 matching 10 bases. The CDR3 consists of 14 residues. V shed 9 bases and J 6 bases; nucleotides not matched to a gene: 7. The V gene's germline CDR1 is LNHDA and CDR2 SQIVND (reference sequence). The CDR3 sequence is CASWDRGGPGELFF. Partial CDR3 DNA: TGTGCCAGCTGGGACAGGGGAGGCCCCGGGGAG.

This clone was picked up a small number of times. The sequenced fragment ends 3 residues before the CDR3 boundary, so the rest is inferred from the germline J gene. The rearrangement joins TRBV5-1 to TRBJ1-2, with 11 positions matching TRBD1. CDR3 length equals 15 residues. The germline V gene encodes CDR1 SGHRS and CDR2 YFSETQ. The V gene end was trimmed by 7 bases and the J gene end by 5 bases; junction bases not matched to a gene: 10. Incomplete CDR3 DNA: TGCGCCAGCGCCTCCGGGACAGGGGGAAATTATGGC. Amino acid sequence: CASASGTGGNYG. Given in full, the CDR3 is CASASGTGGNYGYTF. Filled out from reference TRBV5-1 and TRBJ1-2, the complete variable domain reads KAGVTQTPRYLIKTRGQQVTLSCSPISGHRSVSWYQQTPGQGLQFLFEYFSETQRNKGNFPGRFSGRQFSNSRSEMNVSTLELGDSALYLCASASGTGGNYGYTFGSGTRLTVV.

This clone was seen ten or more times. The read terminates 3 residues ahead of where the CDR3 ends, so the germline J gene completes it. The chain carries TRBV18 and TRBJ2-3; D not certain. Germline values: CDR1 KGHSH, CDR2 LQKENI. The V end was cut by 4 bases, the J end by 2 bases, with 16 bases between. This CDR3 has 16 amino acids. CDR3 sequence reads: CASSRPANPLTDTQYF. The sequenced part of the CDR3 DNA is TGTGCCAGCTCACGCCCAGCGAATCCGCTCACAGATACG.

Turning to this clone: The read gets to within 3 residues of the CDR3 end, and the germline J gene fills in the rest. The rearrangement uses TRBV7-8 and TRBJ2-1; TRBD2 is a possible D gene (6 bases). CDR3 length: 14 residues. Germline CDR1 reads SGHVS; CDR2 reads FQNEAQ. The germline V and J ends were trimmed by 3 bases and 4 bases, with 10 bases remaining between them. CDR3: CASSFLGTYNEQFF. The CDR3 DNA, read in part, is TGTGCCAGCAGCTTTCTCGGGACTTACAATGAG.

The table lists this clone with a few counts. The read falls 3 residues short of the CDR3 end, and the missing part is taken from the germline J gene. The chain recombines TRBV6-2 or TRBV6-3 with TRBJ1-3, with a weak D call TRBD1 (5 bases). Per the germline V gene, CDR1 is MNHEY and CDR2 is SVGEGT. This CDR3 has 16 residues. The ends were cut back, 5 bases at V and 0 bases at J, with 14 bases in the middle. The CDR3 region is CASSTQEFGSGNTIYF. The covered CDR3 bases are TGTGCCAGCAGTACACAGGAGTTTGGCTCTGGAAACACC.

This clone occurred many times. CDR3 amino acids: CASSYLARRVYDTQYF. Incomplete CDR3 DNA: TGCGCCAGCAGCTACCTAGCACGGAGAGTTTATGATACG. V usage is TRBV5-1 and J usage is TRBJ2-3, with D perhaps matching TRBD2 (5 bases). The read finishes 3 residues shy of the CDR3 end, and the germline J gene is used to complete it. In germline, CDR1 is SGHRS, CDR2 YFSETQ. Trimming left V 3 bases short and J 6 bases short, with 20 bases between. The CDR3 is 16 residues long.

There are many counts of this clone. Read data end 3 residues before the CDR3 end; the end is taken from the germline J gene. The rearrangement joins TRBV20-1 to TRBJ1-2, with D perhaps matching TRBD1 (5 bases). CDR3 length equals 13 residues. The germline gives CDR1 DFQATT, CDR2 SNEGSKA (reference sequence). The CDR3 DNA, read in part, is TGCAGTGCTAGACAGACAGAGGTTGAAGGC. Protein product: CSARQTEVEG. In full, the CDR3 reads CSARQTEVEGYTF.

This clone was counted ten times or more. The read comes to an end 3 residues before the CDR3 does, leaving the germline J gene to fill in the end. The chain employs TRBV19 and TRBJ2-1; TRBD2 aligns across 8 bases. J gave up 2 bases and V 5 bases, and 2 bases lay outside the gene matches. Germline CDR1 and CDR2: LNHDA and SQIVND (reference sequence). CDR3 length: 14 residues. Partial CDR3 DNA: TGTGCCAGTAGTGAGCGGGAGACCTACAATGAG. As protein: CASSERETYNE. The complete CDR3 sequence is CASSERETYNEQFF.

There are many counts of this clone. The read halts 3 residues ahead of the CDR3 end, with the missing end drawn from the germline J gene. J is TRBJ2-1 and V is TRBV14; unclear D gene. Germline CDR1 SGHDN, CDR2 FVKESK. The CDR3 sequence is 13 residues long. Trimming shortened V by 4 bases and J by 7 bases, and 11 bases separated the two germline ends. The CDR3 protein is CASSLHLPNEQFF. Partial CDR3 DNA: TGTGCCAGCAGCCTACATTTGCCAAATGAG.

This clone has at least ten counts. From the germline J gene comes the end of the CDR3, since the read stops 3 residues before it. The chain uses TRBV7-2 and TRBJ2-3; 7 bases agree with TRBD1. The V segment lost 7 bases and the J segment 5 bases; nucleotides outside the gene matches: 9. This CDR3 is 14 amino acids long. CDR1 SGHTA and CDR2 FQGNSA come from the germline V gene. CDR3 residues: CASTADRVVDTQYF. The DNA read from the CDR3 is TGTGCCAGCACCGCCGACAGGGTCGTAGATACG.

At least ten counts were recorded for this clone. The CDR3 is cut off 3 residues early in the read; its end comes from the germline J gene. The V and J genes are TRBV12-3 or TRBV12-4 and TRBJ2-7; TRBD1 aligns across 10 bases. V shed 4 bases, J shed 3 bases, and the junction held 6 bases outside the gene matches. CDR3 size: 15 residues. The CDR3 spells CASSSAGDRGYEQYF. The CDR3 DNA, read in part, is TGTGCCAGCAGTTCCGCGGGGGACAGGGGCTACGAG.

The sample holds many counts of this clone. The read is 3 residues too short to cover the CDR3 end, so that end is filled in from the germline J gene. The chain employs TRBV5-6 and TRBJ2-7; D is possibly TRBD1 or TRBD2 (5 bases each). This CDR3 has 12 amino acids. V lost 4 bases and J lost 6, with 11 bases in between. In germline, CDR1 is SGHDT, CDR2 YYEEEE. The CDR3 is CASSRGVTEQYF. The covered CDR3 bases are TGTGCCAGCAGCCGAGGGGTTACCGAG.

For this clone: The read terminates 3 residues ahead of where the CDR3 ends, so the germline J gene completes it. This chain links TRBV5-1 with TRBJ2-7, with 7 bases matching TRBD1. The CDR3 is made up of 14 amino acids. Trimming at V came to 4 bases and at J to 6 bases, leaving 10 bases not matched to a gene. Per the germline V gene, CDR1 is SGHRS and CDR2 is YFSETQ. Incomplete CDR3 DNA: TGCGCCAGCAGCACGAGACAGGGTGTACGCGAG. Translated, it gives CASSTRQGVRE. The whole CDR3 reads CASSTRQGVREQYF. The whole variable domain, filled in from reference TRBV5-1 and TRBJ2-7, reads KAGVTQTPRYLIKTRGQQVTLSCSPISGHRSVSWYQQTPGQGLQFLFEYFSETQRNKGNFPGRFSGRQFSNSRSEMNVSTLELGDSALYLCASSTRQGVREQYFGPGTRLTVT.

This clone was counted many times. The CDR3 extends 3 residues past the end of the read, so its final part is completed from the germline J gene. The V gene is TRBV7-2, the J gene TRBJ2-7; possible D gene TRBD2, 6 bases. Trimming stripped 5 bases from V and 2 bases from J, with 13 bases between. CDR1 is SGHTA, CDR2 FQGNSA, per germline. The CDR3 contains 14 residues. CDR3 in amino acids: CASSPLWGAYEQYF. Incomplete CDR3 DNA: TGTGCCAGCAGCCCACTTTGGGGGGCCTACGAG.

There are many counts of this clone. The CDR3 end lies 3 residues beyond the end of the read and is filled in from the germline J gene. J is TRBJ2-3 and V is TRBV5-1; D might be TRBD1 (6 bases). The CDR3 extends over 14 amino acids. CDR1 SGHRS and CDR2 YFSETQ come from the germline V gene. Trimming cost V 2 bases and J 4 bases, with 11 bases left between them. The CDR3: CASSFGAGADTQYF. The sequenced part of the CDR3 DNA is TGCGCCAGCAGCTTTGGGGCAGGGGCAGATACG.

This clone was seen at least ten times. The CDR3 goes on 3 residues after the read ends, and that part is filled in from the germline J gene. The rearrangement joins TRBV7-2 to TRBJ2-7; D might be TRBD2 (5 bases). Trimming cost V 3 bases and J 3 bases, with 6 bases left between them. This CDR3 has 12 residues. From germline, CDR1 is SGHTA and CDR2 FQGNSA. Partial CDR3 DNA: TGTGCCAGCAGCTTCAGCGGCTACGAG. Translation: CASSFSGYE. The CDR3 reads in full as CASSFSGYEQYF.

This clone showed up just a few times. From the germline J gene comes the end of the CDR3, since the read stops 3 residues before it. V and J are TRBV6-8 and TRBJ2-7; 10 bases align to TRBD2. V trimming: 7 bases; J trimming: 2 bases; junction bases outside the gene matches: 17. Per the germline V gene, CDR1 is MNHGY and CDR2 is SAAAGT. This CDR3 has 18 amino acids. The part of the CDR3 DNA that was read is TGTGCCAGCACCTTTGCCCCCCCAGGGACTAGCGTAACCTACGAG. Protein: CASTFAPPGTSVTYE. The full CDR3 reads CASTFAPPGTSVTYEQYF.

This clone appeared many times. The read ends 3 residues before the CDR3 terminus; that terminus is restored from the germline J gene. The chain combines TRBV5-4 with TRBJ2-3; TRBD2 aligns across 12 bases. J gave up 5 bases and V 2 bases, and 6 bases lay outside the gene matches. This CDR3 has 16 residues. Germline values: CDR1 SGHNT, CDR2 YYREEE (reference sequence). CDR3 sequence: CASSLGLAGGKDTQYF. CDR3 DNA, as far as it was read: TGTGCCAGCAGCTTAGGTCTAGCGGGAGGGAAAGATACG.

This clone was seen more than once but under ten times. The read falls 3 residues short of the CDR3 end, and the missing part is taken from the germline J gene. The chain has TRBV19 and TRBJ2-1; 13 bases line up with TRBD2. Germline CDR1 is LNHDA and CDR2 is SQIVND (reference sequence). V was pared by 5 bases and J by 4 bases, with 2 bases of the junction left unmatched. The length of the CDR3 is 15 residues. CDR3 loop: CASSGLAGVYNEQFF. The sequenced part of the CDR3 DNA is TGTGCCAGTAGTGGACTAGCGGGAGTGTACAATGAG.

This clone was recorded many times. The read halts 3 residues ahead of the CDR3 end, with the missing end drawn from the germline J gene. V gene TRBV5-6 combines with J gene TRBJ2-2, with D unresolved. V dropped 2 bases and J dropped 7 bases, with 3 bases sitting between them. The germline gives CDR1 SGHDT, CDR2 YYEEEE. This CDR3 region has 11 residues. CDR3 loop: CASSLHGELFF. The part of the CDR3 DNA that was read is TGTGCCAGCAGCTTACACGGGGAG.

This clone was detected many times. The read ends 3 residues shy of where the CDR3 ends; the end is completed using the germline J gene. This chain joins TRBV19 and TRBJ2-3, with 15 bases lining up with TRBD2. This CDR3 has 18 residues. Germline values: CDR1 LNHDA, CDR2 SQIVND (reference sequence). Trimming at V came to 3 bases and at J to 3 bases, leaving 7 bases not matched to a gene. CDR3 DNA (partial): TGTGCCAGTAGTATGAGGGGACTAGCGGGGGGACTTACAGATACG. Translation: CASSMRGLAGGLTDT. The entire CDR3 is CASSMRGLAGGLTDTQYF.

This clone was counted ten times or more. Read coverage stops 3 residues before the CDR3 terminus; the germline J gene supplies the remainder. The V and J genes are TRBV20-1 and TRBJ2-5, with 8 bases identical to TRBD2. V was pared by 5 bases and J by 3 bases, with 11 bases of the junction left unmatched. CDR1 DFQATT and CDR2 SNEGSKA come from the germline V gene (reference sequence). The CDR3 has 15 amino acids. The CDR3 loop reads CSARNSLAAKETQYF. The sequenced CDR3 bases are TGCAGTGCTCGGAATTCACTAGCGGCCAAAGAGACC.

The CDR3 region is CASSLSTSSAGELFF. Incomplete CDR3 DNA: TGTGCCAGCAGCTTATCGACTAGCTCGGCCGGGGAG. This chain connects TRBV11-3 to TRBJ2-2; 7 positions agree with TRBD2. The CDR3 is cut off 3 residues early in the read; its end comes from the germline J gene. J gave up 6 bases and V 2 bases, and 6 bases lay outside the gene matches. In germline, CDR1 is SGHNT, CDR2 YENEEA. The CDR3 covers 15 residues.

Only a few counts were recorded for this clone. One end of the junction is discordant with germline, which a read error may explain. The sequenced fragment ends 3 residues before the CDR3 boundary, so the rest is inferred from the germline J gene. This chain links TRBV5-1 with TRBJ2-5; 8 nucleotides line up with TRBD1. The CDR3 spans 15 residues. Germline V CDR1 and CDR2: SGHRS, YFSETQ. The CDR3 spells CANSPNLDRGKTQYF. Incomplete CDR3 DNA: TGCGCCAACAGCCCAAATCTTGACAGGGGAAAGACC.

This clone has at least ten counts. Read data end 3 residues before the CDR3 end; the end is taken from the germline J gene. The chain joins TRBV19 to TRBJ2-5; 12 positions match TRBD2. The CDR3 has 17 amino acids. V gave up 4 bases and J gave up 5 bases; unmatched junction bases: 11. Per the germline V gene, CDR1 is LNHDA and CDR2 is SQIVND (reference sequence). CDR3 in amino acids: CASSRQGLAGSSETQYF. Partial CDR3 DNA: TGTGCCAGTAGTAGACAAGGACTAGCGGGATCCTCGGAGACC.

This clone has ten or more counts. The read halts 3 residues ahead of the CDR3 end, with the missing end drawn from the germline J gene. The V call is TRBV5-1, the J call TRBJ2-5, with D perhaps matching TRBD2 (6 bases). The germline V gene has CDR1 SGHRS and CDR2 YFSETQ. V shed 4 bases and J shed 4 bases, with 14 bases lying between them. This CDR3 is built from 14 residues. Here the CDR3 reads CASSSTSPLETQYF. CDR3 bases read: TGCGCCAGCAGCAGTACTAGCCCCCTAGAGACC.

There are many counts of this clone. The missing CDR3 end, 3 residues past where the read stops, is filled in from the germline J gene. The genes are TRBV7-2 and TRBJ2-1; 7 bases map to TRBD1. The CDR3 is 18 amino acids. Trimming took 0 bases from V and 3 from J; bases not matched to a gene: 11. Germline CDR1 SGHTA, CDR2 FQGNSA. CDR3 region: CASSLAFDGQVVYNEQFF. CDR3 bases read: TGTGCCAGCAGCTTAGCTTTTGACGGACAGGTTGTCTACAATGAG.

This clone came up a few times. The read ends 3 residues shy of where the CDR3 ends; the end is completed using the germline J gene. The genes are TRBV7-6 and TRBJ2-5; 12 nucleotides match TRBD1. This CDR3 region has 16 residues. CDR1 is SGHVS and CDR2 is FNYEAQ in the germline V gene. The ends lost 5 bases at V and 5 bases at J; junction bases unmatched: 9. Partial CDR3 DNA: TGTGCCAGCAGCCCGGGGACAGGGGGCTTTTTGGAGACC. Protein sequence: CASSPGTGGFLET. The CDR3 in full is CASSPGTGGFLETQYF.

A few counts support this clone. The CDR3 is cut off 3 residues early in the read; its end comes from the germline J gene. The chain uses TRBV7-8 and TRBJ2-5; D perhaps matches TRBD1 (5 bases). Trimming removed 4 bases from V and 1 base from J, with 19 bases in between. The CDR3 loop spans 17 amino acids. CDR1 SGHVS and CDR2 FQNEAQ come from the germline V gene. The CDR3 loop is CASSSLTPRQIQETQYF. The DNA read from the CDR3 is TGTGCCAGCAGCTCTCTAACGCCGAGACAGATCCAAGAGACC.